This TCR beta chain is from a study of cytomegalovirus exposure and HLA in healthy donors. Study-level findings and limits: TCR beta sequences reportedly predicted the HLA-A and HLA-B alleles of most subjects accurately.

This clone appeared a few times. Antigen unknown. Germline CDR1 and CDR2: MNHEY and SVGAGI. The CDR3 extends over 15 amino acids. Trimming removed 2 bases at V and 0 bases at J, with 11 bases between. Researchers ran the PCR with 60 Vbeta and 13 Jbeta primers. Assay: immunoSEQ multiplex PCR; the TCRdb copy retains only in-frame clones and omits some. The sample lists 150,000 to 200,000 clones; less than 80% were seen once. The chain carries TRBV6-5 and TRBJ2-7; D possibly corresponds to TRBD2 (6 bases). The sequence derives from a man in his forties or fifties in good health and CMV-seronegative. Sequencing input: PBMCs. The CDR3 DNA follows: TGTGCCAGCAGTTACACCCGGGGGAGCTCCTACGAGCAGTACTTC. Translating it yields CASSYTRGSSYEQYF.